The sequence of this T cell receptor (beta chain) was determined in a study of PD-1 blockade in classical Hodgkin lymphoma. Generated by immunoSEQ multiplex PCR, the TCRdb table keeps only in-frame clones and is missing some. The sample consists of more than 75,000 clones, around 93% of them appearing once. Time point described: cycle 4 day 1 (C4D1), after 6 weeks of nivolumab. With no exception, relapse followed autologous stem cell transplantation in all patients, and brentuximab vedotin exposure varied. The best responses consisted of complete response, partial response or progressive disease. Trimming took 8 bases from V and 0 from J, leaving 11 bases between them. This CDR3 has 15 amino acids. CDR1 is SGHVS, CDR2 FQNEAQ, per germline. On this clone itself: Its antigen is not identified.

General observations from the study: Why the repertoires differ is still unclear, perhaps disease activity or prior therapy. Patients starting nivolumab under 1 year after ASCT were excluded.

Sequences were derived from peripheral blood mononuclear cells (PBMCs), sampled before the fourth cycle of nivolumab. This sequence was found in a human donor with classical Hodgkin lymphoma. V and J are TRBV7-8 and TRBJ2-6; D possibly uses TRBD1 or TRBD2 (5 bases each). CDR3 in DNA: TGTGCCAGCGTCTCGGGGCTCTCTGGGGCCAACGTCCTGACTTTC. Translated, it gives CASVSGLSGANVLTF.